These 19 T cell receptor beta chains share one sample of origin, sequenced in a study of post-analysis software for immune sequencing data. Findings and limits, study-wide: Relative to controls, patients had roughly five TRBV segments at higher frequency, with TRBV5-6, TRBV5-1 and TRBV20-1 among these.

The authors incorporated unique molecular identifiers into the TCR beta cDNA libraries. In TCRdb, the PCR reads were re-called with MiXCR into one record per CDR3 protein. Of hundreds of thousands of distinct CDR3 sequences in the sample, 36% are singletons; the top ten hold around 4.8%. These TCRs are of unknown antigen specificity. Sequencing was carried out using blood. Receptors originate from a girl aged 5-17 years with multiple sclerosis.

Concerning this clonotype: A read error may explain this, as a much larger clone is one base away. The V gene is TRBV6-2 or TRBV6-3, the J gene TRBJ1-2; no clear D gene. The length of the CDR3 is 15 residues. Germline V gene data show CDR1 as MNHEY and CDR2 as SVGEGT. CDR3 amino acids: CTSKWRGKFNYGYTF. CDR3 DNA sequence: TGTACCAGCAAATGGCGAGGGAAGTTCAACTATGGCTACACCTTC.

This clonotype was seen a handful of times. The chain joins TRBV6-1 to TRBJ1-2, with D maybe TRBD1 (5 bases). Germline lookup yields CDR1 MNHNS and CDR2 SASEGT. Trimming took off 0 bases at V and 8 bases at J, with 13 bases between the two ends. The CDR3 is 14 amino acids. For the CDR3, the DNA is TGTGCCAGCAGTGAAGCGCCCGGGACTGGAGGCTACACCTTC. It encodes CASSEAPGTGGYTF.

This clonotype was recorded only once. The chain has TRBV3-1 and TRBJ1-6; TRBD1 might be the D (5 bases). Trimming shortened V by 5 bases and J by 10 bases, and 21 bases separated the two germline ends. Germline CDR1 reads LGHDT; CDR2 reads YNNKEL (reference sequence). The CDR3 consists of 16 residues. CDR3 in amino acids: CASSSGYGSRDSPLHF. The CDR3 coding sequence is TGTGCCAGCAGCTCTGGCTACGGCAGTCGGGACTCACCCCTCCACTTT.

Comment on this clonotype: A read error may explain this, as a much larger clone is one base away. The chain recombines TRBV20-1 with TRBJ2-1, with 10 nucleotides matching TRBD2. In germline, CDR1 is DFQATT, CDR2 SNEGSKA (reference sequence). The ends lost 2 bases at V and 9 bases at J; junction bases unmatched: 16. This CDR3 comprises 17 residues. The CDR3 loop reads CSARTLGRAGGFGEQFF. The CDR3 DNA sequence: TGCAGTGCTAGAACCCTGGGACGAGCGGGAGGGTTTGGTGAGCAGTTCTTC.

Points on this clonotype: A much larger clone differs by one base, so this may be a read error. The gene calls are TRBV20-1 and TRBJ1-4; 8 nucleotides agree with TRBD1. The CDR3 runs 13 residues. Per germline, CDR1 DFQATT and CDR2 SNEGSKA (reference sequence). This chain's CDR3 is CGAIDRGGEKLFF. CDR3 bases: TGCGGTGCTATAGACAGGGGCGGCGAAAAACTGTTTTTT.

The chain employs TRBV5-1 and TRBJ2-7; 10 nucleotides line up with TRBD1. There are 14 residues in the CDR3. Germline loops: CDR1 SGHRS, CDR2 YFSETQ. V lost 4 bases to trimming and J lost 2 bases; unmatched junction nucleotides: 3. The CDR3 DNA sequence: TGCGCCAGCAGCGCCGGGACAGGGGCCTACGAGCAGTACTTC. Amino acid sequence: CASSAGTGAYEQYF.

As for this clonotype: A much larger clone lies a single base off, so this may be a read error. This chain joins TRBV12-3 or TRBV12-4 and TRBJ2-1, with D unresolved. This CDR3 contains 13 residues. The CDR3 DNA follows: TGTACCAGCAGTTTTGGTCCGGCTAATGAGCAGTTCTTC. The encoded protein is CTSSFGPANEQFF.

In regard to this clonotype: Since a much larger clone is just one base distant, this may be a read error. The chain links TRBV6-2 or TRBV6-3 to TRBJ2-5; 7 nucleotides line up with TRBD2. J was trimmed by 11 bases and V by 7 bases; bases with no gene match: 7. The CDR3 runs 11 residues. Germline CDR1 and CDR2: MNHEY and SVGEGT. The CDR3 bases are TGTGCCAGCACCGAGCGGGGTGAGCAGTACTTC. Protein product: CASTERGEQYF.

Concerning this clonotype: This may be a read error, as it is one base from a much larger clone. The CDR3 loop is CASRGREKPFF. CDR3 bases: TGTGCCAGCAGGGGGAGAGAAAAACCGTTTTTT. The rearrangement uses TRBV28 and TRBJ1-4; the D is unclear. Germline CDR1 and CDR2: MDHEN and SYDVKM. The CDR3 totals 11 residues.

This clonotype has just a few counts. The chain joins TRBV7-2 to TRBJ2-3; D tentatively reads TRBD1 or TRBD2 (5 bases each). V gave up 1 base and J gave up 6 bases, with 17 bases separating them. The CDR3 spans 16 residues. Germline CDR1 SGHTA, CDR2 FQGNSA. The CDR3 sequence: CASSLEGTALGDTQYF. The CDR3 DNA sequence: TGTGCCAGCAGCTTAGAAGGGACCGCACTTGGGGATACGCAGTATTTT. Variable domain in full (rest from reference TRBV7-2 and TRBJ2-3): GAGVSQSPSNKVTEKGKDVELRCDPISGHTALYWYRQSLGQGLEFLIYFQGNSAPDKSGLPSDRFSAERTGGSVSTLTIQRTQQEDSAVYLCASSLEGTALGDTQYFGPGTRLTVL.

The chain carries TRBV11-2 and TRBJ2-5; D perhaps matches TRBD2 (6 bases). The end of the DNA aligns better with TRBJ2-7, so the J call may be wrong. CDR1 and CDR2 (germline): SGHAT, FQNNGV. The CDR3 has 13 residues. The CDR3 nucleotides read TGTGCCAGCAGCTTAGTTAGCGGCTACGAGCAGTACTTC. Translation gives CASSLVSGYEQYF.

The genes are TRBV14 and TRBJ1-2; maybe TRBD1 (5 bases). V was trimmed by 0 bases and J by 6 bases, leaving 14 bases between them. Looked up from germline, CDR1 is SGHDN and CDR2 is FVKESK. The CDR3 is made up of 15 amino acids. The CDR3 is CASSQDGFQGHGYTF. CDR3 sequence (DNA): TGTGCCAGCAGCCAAGATGGTTTCCAGGGCCATGGCTACACCTTC.

V usage is TRBV20-1 and J usage is TRBJ2-7; no firm D call. The CDR3 is 12 amino acids. The germline gives CDR1 DFQATT, CDR2 SNEGSKA (reference sequence). V shed 3 bases and J shed 5 bases, with 11 bases lying between them. The CDR3 DNA is TGCAGTGCTAGTGCCGCAGAGGACGAGCAGTACTTC. This encodes CSASAAEDEQYF.

This clonotype has a count of ten or more. The rearrangement links TRBV20-1 to TRBJ2-3; D not certain. CDR3 size: 12 residues. The germline CDR1 and CDR2 sequences are DFQATT and SNEGSKA (reference sequence). V lost 0 bases and J lost 9, with 10 bases in between. DNA of the CDR3: TGCAGTGCTAGAGATCTGGCCCTAACGCAGTATTTT. It yields the protein CSARDLALTQYF.

V usage is TRBV29-1 and J usage is TRBJ2-2; 9 bases align to TRBD1. The CDR3 has 13 amino acids. Germline CDR1 SQVTM, CDR2 ANQGSEA. J gave up 5 bases and V 6 bases, and 4 bases lay outside the gene matches. DNA for the CDR3: TGCAGCGTCCAGACAGGGGGTACCGGGGAGCTGTTTTTT. Translation gives CSVQTGGTGELFF.

Comment on this clonotype: Since no conserved phenylalanine or tryptophan closes the CDR3, a read error is the likely cause. This chain connects TRBV7-2 to TRBJ2-5, with TRBD2 identical over 7 bases. The germline V gene encodes CDR1 SGHTA and CDR2 FQGNSA. The CDR3 totals 16 residues. The V gene end was trimmed by 0 bases and the J gene end by 11 bases; junction bases not matched to a gene: 15. The CDR3 here is CASSLARREKTLQQYV. In nucleotides, the CDR3 is TGTGCCAGCAGCTTAGCCCGGCGGGAGAAAACCCTTCAGCAGTACGTC.

This clonotype was found many times. The chain has TRBV5-1 and TRBJ2-1; D is perhaps TRBD2 (6 bases). This CDR3 region has 12 residues. Germline CDR1 is SGHRS and CDR2 is YFSETQ. Between the trimmed V and J ends, which lost 4 bases and 6 bases, there was a span of 8 bases. This CDR3 reads CASSDSGNEQFF. The CDR3 nucleotides are TGCGCCAGCAGCGATAGCGGCAATGAGCAGTTCTTC. Drawing the rest from reference TRBV5-1 and TRBJ2-1, the complete variable domain is KAGVTQTPRYLIKTRGQQVTLSCSPISGHRSVSWYQQTPGQGLQFLFEYFSETQRNKGNFPGRFSGRQFSNSRSEMNVSTLELGDSALYLCASSDSGNEQFFGPGTRLTVL.

Many counts were recorded for this clonotype. Here the CDR3 reads CASSLVGGSTDTQYF. CDR3 coding DNA: TGTGCCAGCAGCTTAGTTGGGGGGAGCACAGATACGCAGTATTTT. The chain links TRBV7-2 to TRBJ2-3, with a tentative D call TRBD2 (6 bases). The germline V gene encodes CDR1 SGHTA and CDR2 FQGNSA. V was clipped by 1 base and J by 0 bases, with 8 bases between them. The CDR3 contains 15 residues.

This clonotype appeared many times. This chain connects TRBV6-6 to TRBJ1-1; D is possibly TRBD1 (6 bases). V lost 6 bases and J lost 4, with 15 bases in between. The CDR3 sequence is 14 residues long. The germline gives CDR1 MNHNY, CDR2 SVGAGI (reference sequence). CDR3 amino acids: CASSGPGAGTEAFF. DNA of the CDR3: TGTGCCAGCAGCGGTCCGGGGGCGGGCACTGAAGCTTTCTTT.